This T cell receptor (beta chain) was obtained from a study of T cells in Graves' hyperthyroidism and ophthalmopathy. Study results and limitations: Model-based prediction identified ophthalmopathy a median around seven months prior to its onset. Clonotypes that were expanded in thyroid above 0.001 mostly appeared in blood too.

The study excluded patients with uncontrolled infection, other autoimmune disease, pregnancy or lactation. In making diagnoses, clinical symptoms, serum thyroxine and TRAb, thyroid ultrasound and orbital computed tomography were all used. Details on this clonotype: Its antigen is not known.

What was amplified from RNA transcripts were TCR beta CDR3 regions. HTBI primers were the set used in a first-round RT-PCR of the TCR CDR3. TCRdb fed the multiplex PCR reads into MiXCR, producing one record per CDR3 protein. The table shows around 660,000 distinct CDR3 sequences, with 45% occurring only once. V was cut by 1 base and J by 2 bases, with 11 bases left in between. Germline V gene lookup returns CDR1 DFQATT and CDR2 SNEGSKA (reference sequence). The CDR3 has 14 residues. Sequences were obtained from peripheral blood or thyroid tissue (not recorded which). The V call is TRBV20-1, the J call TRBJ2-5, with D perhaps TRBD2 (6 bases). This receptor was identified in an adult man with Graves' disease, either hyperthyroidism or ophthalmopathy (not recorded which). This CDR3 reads CSARGTTQQETQYF. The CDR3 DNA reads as TGCAGTGCTAGAGGGACTACTCAACAAGAGACCCAGTACTTC.